These 17 T cell receptor beta chains were sequenced from one sample in a study of blood T cell repertoires in COVID-19 (dated by TCRdb to between 2020 and 2021). Library creation used the immunoSEQ multiplex PCR assay. The immuneACCESS repertoire file appears here via TCRdb, limited to in-frame rearrangements. These files lack a portion of the clones; in checked studies, under half of the deficit traces to unresolved V genes, and the cause of the others is not known. The sample table lists around 430,000 clones, roughly 88% of them with a count of one. The top ten constitute around an eighth of the sample. The sample was peripheral blood. These receptors came from a woman aged 45-65 years with COVID-19, enrolled during active disease.

The chain joins TRBV7-3 to TRBJ2-2, with 7 bases aligning to TRBD1. The V gene's germline CDR1 is SGHTA and CDR2 FQGTGA. The ends lost 5 bases at V and 2 bases at J; junction bases unmatched: 8. The CDR3 totals 16 residues. The CDR3 sequence: CASSRSTGVNTGELFF. The CDR3 DNA follows: TGTGCCAGCAGCCGATCTACAGGGGTTAACACCGGGGAGCTGTTTTTT.

As for this clone: Other DNA sequences in this sample translate to the same CDR3. This chain links TRBV11-2 with TRBJ2-5; the match to TRBD1 covers 11 bases. The CDR3 has 12 residues. Germline V gene sequence: CDR1 SGHAT, CDR2 FQNNGV. The junction had 0 bases not matched to a gene; V was cut back by 8 bases and J by 4 bases. The CDR3 DNA sequence: TGTGCCAGCGGGACAGGGGGAGAGACCCAGTACTTC. It codes for CASGTGGETQYF.

This rearrangement joins TRBV15 to TRBJ2-2; TRBD1 is a possible D gene (6 bases). The CDR3 spans 15 residues. The germline V and J ends were trimmed by 8 bases and 1 base, with 14 bases remaining between them. CDR1 is LNHNV, CDR2 YYDKDF, per germline (reference sequence). The CDR3 coding sequence is TGTGCCACCTCACGCCTCAGGGGGAACACCGGGGAGCTGTTTTTT. It yields the protein CATSRLRGNTGELFF.

The chain has TRBV27 and TRBJ2-7; D call uncertain. The CDR3 contains 13 residues. Trimming took 6 bases from V and 1 from J, leaving 10 bases between them. Germline assignment: CDR1 MNHEY and CDR2 SMNVEV (reference sequence). CDR3 loop: CASSLRVSYEQYF. The CDR3 DNA reads as TGTGCCAGCAGCCTCCGAGTATCCTACGAGCAGTACTTC.

V and J are TRBV5-1 and TRBJ1-1, with no clear D. The CDR3 has 14 residues. In germline, CDR1 is SGHRS, CDR2 YFSETQ. V shed 0 bases and J shed 4 bases, with 10 bases lying between them. CDR3 sequence reads: CASSLGRLSTEAFF. The DNA of the CDR3 is TGCGCCAGCAGCTTGGGGAGGCTGAGCACTGAAGCTTTCTTT.

The chain uses TRBV15 and TRBJ2-3; 7 bases fit TRBD1. Germline trimming cut 8 bases from V and 2 bases from J; bases unmatched to any gene: 10. This CDR3 is 15 amino acids long. Germline V gene data show CDR1 as LNHNV and CDR2 as YYDKDF (reference sequence). The CDR3 DNA sequence: TGTGCCACCCACTCTACAGGGGAACCCACAGATACGCAGTATTTT. It is translated as CATHSTGEPTDTQYF.

The chain has TRBV5-1 and TRBJ2-2; possibly TRBD1 for D (5 bases). Trimming removed 1 base at V and 0 bases at J, with 7 bases between. Germline CDR1 is SGHRS and CDR2 is YFSETQ. CDR3 length equals 15 residues. CDR3 protein: CASSLPGPNTGELFF. The CDR3 DNA follows: TGCGCCAGCAGCTTGCCAGGGCCGAACACCGGGGAGCTGTTTTTT.

The V call is TRBV30, the J call TRBJ1-1, with TRBD1 matching over 8 bases. Germline CDR1 reads GTSNPN; CDR2 reads SVGIG (reference sequence). The CDR3 runs to 13 residues. J lost 13 bases, V lost 2 bases, and 12 bases had no gene match. CDR3 coding DNA: TGTGCCTGGAGTAGGACAGGGATCCCTATGGGTTTCTTT. This encodes CAWSRTGIPMGFF.

The chain links TRBV7-2 to TRBJ1-1, with D possibly being TRBD1 (5 bases). This CDR3 spans 14 amino acids. Germline V CDR1 and CDR2: SGHTA, FQGNSA. The V gene lost 5 bases and the J gene lost 3 bases, with 13 bases spanning the gap. The CDR3 DNA reads as TGTGCCAGCAGCCGCAGGGTCCTGGACACTGAAGCTTTCTTT. Protein: CASSRRVLDTEAFF.

The chain uses TRBV11-3 and TRBJ2-1; 8 bases are shared with TRBD2. Per the germline V gene, CDR1 is SGHNT and CDR2 is YENEEA. The junction had 16 bases not matched to a gene; V was cut back by 5 bases and J by 10 bases. CDR3 length: 16 residues. For the CDR3, the DNA is TGTGCCAGCAGCCCCCGGGTAGCGGGGACGCCAGGAGAGCAGTTCTTC. This translates into CASSPRVAGTPGEQFF.

J is TRBJ1-2 and V is TRBV19; TRBD1 might be the D (6 bases). The CDR3 is 15 residues long. Trimming took off 6 bases at V and 3 bases at J, with 17 bases between the two ends. In germline, CDR1 is LNHDA, CDR2 SQIVND (reference sequence). The CDR3 DNA follows: TGTGCCAGTAGACTCATCAGGGGACGGGACTATGGCTACACCTTC. Translating gives CASRLIRGRDYGYTF.

The chain employs TRBV6-5 and TRBJ1-1; 7 nucleotides align to TRBD1. Trimming cost V 6 bases and J 9 bases; bases outside gene matches: 10. Germline loops: CDR1 MNHEY, CDR2 SVGAGI. This CDR3 contains 13 residues. The CDR3 bases are TGTGCCAGCAGCCCCGGGACAGCGTTTAAAGCTTTCTTT. It specifies CASSPGTAFKAFF.

This clone occurred a few times. This chain links TRBV27 with TRBJ1-2; 8 bases line up with TRBD1. The germline gives CDR1 MNHEY, CDR2 SMNVEV (reference sequence). The CDR3 length is 15 residues. Trimming at V came to 4 bases and at J to 2 bases, leaving 6 bases not matched to a gene. The CDR3 DNA reads as TGTGCCAGCAGTTCCTGGACAGGGCGGAACTATGGCTACACCTTC. It codes for CASSSWTGRNYGYTF.

The rearrangement links TRBV10-2 to TRBJ1-2, with unresolved D. The V end lost 5 bases, the J end lost 2 bases, and 9 bases lay between the germline ends. CDR3 size: 13 residues. Germline V gene lookup returns CDR1 WSHSY and CDR2 SAAADI. The CDR3 coding sequence is TGCGCCAGCAGTAGAGGCAGAAACTATGGCTACACCTTC. This encodes CASSRGRNYGYTF.

J is TRBJ1-2 and V is TRBV28; D is unclear. With 8 bases removed from V and 0 bases from J, the gap between germline ends came to 4 bases. This CDR3 contains 11 residues. Germline CDR1 MDHEN, CDR2 SYDVKM. CDR3 protein: CASLSNYGYTF. The CDR3 DNA is TGTGCCAGCTTATCTAACTATGGCTACACCTTC.

V and J are TRBV9 and TRBJ1-2, with TRBD1 as a possible D gene (6 bases). Germline values: CDR1 SGDLS, CDR2 YYNGEE. The CDR3 length is 14 residues. Trimming stripped 6 bases from V and 1 base from J, with 13 bases between. CDR3 in DNA: TGTGCCAGCACCCCGGGACACCTTAACTATGGCTACACCTTC. This gives the protein CASTPGHLNYGYTF.

This clone came up once. The chain employs TRBV7-3 and TRBJ1-6; 9 bases match TRBD1. Germline trimming cut 5 bases from V and 7 bases from J; bases unmatched to any gene: 6. This CDR3 has 15 amino acids. Germline V gene sequence: CDR1 SGHTA, CDR2 FQGTGA. The CDR3 sequence: CASSTGQGGNSPLHF. The CDR3 nucleotides are TGTGCCAGCAGCACGGGACAGGGAGGAAATTCACCCCTCCACTTT.